This T cell receptor (beta chain) is drawn from a study of identical twins (dated by TCRdb to the mid-2010s). Background for the entire study: To test whether fetal clonotypes persist, this study deep-sequenced TCR alpha and beta repertoires from monozygotic twins, from unrelated adults of various ages, and from cord blood. Replicate twin experiments were performed at different times using different library preparation protocols to rule out contamination.

Libraries were constructed by 5' RACE. The sequencer was an Illumina HiSeq 2000. Template switching introduced a universal primer binding site; the final cDNA contained a unique molecular identifier, enabling accurate counting of TCR cDNA molecules. First-strand cDNA for TCR alpha and beta chains was synthesized from specific primers in the conserved constant-segment region. To control for contamination, every cDNA library carried two barcodes: a SMART-Mk sample barcode plus Illumina barcodes. TruSeq adapter sequences, together with Illumina sample barcodes, were added in two successive PCR steps. TCR alpha and beta cDNA libraries were sequenced on the Illumina HiSeq platform with custom primers. As for the original processing: Raw reads were processed with MiGEC to extract unique molecular identifiers, and MiXCR was used to determine CDR3 positions. For each individual, recombination models were inferred using an EM algorithm with the repgenHMM and IGoR tools. Shared clonotype analysis was performed with the tcR package in R, normalizing sharing by the product of cloneset sizes. To study raw recombination free of thymic and clonal selection effects, out-of-frame nonproductive sequences were analyzed. The raw public data were reprocessed by TCRdb itself: fastp quality trimming at Q25, MiXCR clonotype calling, in-frame beta chains only. All rows with the same CDR3 protein become a single entry with the most common DNA and genes. In this record, the V and J calls reflect TCRdb's handling and not the investigators' own analysis. The sample table shows 700,000 or so distinct CDR3 sequences, and approximately 9% are seen once. The ten largest make up around 0.95% of the sample.

This clonotype turned up a few times. The antigen this receptor binds is unknown. One base away there is no much larger clone; base qualities are not given. Summary of the overall study and its limitations: Because the same donors could not be followed over many years, the conclusions depended on cross-sectional statistical analysis. Excess twin sharing in beta out-of-frame sequences was weaker because fewer shared sequences lowered the signal-to-noise ratio. Compared with coincidental sharing between unrelated individuals, out-of-frame TCR alpha sequences shared between twins had an excess of sequences with low generation probability. Invariant T cells such as MAIT and iNKT could partly confound zero-insertion analyses, though diverse VJ usage argued against this for most clonotypes. Abundant cord blood beta clonotypes carried fewer insertions; young adult naive repertoires showed a weaker similar trend, while memory repertoires showed none. In monozygotic twins, recombination models systematically underestimated out-of-frame TCR alpha sharing, but the models matched the sharing seen between unrelated individuals.

Only healthy Caucasian donors were included. Three pairs of female monozygotic twins, all aged about 18 to 30 years, made up the twin cohort. Peripheral blood mononuclear cells were used as the source from which RNA for TCR libraries was isolated. Trimming at the junction amounts to 3 bases on V and 0 bases on J, and the germline ends lie 8 bases apart. There are 14 amino acids in the CDR3, from cysteine to phenylalanine inclusive. Only the CDR3 region is kept as DNA, spanning 42 bases read in frame from base 1. Taken from the germline V gene (reference sequence), the CDR1 and CDR2 loops are SEHNR and FQNEAQ. This sample also belongs to another study, concerning yellow fever vaccine responses in identical twins. The second study reports: According to the authors, in identical twins the way T cells responded to vaccination appeared partly convergent and partly personalized. In the study, vaccine-responding T cell clones were precisely tracked in identical twins.

This TCR derives from a woman between 18 and 30 years old in good health. The V and J segments used are TRBV7-9 and TRBJ2-5; 5 matching bases give a weak D call of TRBD1. Input material: PBMCs. The nucleotide sequence is given as TGTGCCAGCAGCTTGAGACAGCACCAAGAGACCCAGTACTTC. Translation gives CASSLRQHQETQYF. Reference TRBV7-9 and TRBJ2-5 proteins supply the regions before and after the CDR3; the full variable domain is: DTGVSQNPRHKITKRGQNVTFRCDPISEHNRLYWYRQTLGQGPEFLTYFQNEAQLEKSRLLSDRFSAERPKGSFSTLEIQRTEQGDSAMYLCASSLRQHQETQYFGPGTRLLVL.